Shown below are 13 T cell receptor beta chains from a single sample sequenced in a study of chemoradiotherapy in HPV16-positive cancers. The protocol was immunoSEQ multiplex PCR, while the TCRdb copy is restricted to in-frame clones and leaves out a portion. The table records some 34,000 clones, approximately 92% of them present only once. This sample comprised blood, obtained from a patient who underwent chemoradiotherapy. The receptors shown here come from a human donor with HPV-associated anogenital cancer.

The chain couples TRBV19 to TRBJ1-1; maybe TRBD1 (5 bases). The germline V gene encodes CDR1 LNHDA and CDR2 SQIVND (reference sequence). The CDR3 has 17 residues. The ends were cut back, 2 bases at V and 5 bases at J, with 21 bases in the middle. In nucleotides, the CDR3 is TGTGCCAGTAGTATAAGGGCGGCAGGGTATCTGGAAACTGAAGCTTTCTTT. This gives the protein CASSIRAAGYLETEAFF.

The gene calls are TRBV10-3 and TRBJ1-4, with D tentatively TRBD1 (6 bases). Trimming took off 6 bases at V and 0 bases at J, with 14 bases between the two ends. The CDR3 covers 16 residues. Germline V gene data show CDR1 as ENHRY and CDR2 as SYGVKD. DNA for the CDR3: TGTGCCATCAGCGTCGGACAGCCCGCAACTAATGAAAAACTGTTTTTT. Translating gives CAISVGQPATNEKLFF.

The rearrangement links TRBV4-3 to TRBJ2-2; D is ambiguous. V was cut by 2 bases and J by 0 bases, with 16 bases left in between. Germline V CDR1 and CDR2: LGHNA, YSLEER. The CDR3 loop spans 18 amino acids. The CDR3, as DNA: TGCGCCAGCAGCCAATCTAACCCGCGTTTAGCGAACACCGGGGAGCTGTTTTTT. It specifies CASSQSNPRLANTGELFF.

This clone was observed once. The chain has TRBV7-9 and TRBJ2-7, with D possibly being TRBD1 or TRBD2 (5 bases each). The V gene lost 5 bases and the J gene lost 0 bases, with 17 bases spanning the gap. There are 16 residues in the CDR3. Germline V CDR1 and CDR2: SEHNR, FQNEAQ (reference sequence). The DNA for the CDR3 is TGTGCCAGCAGCACCCCCTGGGACGGCTTCTCCTACGAGCAGTACTTC. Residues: CASSTPWDGFSYEQYF.

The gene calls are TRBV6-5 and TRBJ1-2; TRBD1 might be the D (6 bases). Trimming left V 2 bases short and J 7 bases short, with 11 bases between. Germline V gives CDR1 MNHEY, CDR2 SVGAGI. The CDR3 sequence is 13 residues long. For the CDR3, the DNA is TGTGCCAGCAGTTACCTGGGGGCTGGTGGCTACACCTTC. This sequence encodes CASSYLGAGGYTF.

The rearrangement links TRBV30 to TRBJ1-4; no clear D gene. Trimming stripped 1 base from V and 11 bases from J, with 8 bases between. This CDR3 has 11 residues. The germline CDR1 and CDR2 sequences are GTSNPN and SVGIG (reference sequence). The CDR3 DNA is TGTGCCTGGAGTGGTCCGAGGAAACTGTTTTTT. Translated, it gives CAWSGPRKLFF.

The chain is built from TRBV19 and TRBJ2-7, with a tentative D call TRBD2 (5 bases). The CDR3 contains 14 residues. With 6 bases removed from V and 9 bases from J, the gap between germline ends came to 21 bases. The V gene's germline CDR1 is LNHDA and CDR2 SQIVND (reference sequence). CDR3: CASSPRPRGRRQYF. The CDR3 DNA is TGTGCCAGTAGCCCCCGTCCCCGGGGTCGGAGGCAGTACTTC.

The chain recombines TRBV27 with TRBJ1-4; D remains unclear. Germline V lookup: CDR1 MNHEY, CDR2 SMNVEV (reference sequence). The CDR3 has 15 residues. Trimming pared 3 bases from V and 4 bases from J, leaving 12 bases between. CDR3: CASSFQARVNEKLFF. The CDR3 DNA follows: TGTGCCAGCAGTTTCCAGGCCCGGGTTAATGAAAAACTGTTTTTT.

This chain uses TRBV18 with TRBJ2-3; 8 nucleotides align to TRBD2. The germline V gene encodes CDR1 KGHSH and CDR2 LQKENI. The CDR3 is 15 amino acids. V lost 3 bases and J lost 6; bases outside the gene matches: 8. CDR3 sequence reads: CASSPTIAGTDTQYF. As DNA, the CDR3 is TGTGCCAGCTCACCCACCATAGCGGGGACGGATACGCAGTATTTT. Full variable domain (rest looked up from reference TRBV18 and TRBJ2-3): NAGVMQNPRHLVRRRGQEARLRCSPMKGHSHVYWYRQLPEEGLKFMVYLQKENIIDESGMPKERFSAEFPKEGPSILRIQQVVRGDSAAYFCASSPTIAGTDTQYFGPGTRLTVL.

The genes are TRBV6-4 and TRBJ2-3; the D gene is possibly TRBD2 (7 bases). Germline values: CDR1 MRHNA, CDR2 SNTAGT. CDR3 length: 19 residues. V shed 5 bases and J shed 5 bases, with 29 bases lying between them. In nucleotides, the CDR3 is TGTGCCAGCAGTATTGGGGGGGCGGGATGGGGGCACACAGGAGATACGCAGTATTTT. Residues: CASSIGGAGWGHTGDTQYF.

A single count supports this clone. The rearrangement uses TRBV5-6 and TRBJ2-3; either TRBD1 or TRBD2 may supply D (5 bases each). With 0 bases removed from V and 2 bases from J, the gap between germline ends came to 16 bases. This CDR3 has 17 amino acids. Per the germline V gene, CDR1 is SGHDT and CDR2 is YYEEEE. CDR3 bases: TGTGCCAGCAGCTTGGGAACCGGGGCCTTTTCCACAGATACGCAGTATTTT. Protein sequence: CASSLGTGAFSTDTQYF.

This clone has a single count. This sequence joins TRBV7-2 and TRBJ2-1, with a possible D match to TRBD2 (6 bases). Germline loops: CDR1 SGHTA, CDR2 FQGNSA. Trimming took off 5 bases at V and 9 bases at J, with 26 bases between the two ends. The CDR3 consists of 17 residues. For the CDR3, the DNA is TGTGCCAGCAGCATAGAGGGAATTGGGGGGAGAAGAGGTGAGCAGTTCTTC. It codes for CASSIEGIGGRRGEQFF.

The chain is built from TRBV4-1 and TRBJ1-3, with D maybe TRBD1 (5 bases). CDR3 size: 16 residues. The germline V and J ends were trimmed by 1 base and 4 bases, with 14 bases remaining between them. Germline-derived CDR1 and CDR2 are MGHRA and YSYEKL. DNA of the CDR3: TGCGCCAGCAGCCAAGCGGGGGATTGGGTAGGAAACACCATATATTTT. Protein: CASSQAGDWVGNTIYF.